These 28 T cell receptor beta chains were sequenced from one sample in a study of cytomegalovirus exposure and HLA in healthy donors. PCR primers comprised 60 Vbeta and 13 Jbeta primers. Some clones are missing from TCRdb's copy, which holds only in-frame ones; the method was immunoSEQ multiplex PCR. The data contain 250,000 to 350,000 clones, 75% to 85% of them singletons. The specimen sequenced was PBMCs. The receptor set was obtained from a girl aged 2 to 10 in good health and CMV-seronegative.

The chain uses TRBV18 and TRBJ2-1; possible D gene TRBD2, 6 bases. V was trimmed by 5 bases and J by 5 bases, leaving 16 bases between them. Germline V CDR1 and CDR2: KGHSH, LQKENI. This CDR3 spans 15 amino acids. As DNA, the CDR3 is TGTGCCAGCTCAGGGCGTCCGGGAGAGGACAATGAGCAGTTCTTC. This codes for CASSGRPGEDNEQFF. The entire variable domain, with the rest obtained from reference TRBV18 and TRBJ2-1, is as follows: NAGVMQNPRHLVRRRGQEARLRCSPMKGHSHVYWYRQLPEEGLKFMVYLQKENIIDESGMPKERFSAEFPKEGPSILRIQQVVRGDSAAYFCASSGRPGEDNEQFFGPGTRLTVL.

The rearrangement uses TRBV10-1 and TRBJ2-7, with D tentatively TRBD1 (5 bases). This CDR3 comprises 15 residues. Per germline, CDR1 WNHNN and CDR2 SYGVQD (reference sequence). V was cut by 3 bases and J by 6 bases, with 18 bases left in between. The CDR3: CASSDQQGIRGEQYF. Here the CDR3 DNA reads TGCGCCAGCAGTGACCAGCAGGGAATAAGAGGCGAGCAGTACTTC.

A few counts support this clone. The CDR3 sequence is CASTLVGGLAYEQYF. The CDR3 coding sequence is TGCGCCAGCACCCTTGTTGGGGGACTAGCCTACGAGCAGTACTTC. V gene TRBV5-1 combines with J gene TRBJ2-7, with 8 bases matching TRBD2. From germline, CDR1 is SGHRS and CDR2 YFSETQ. J lost 2 bases, V lost 6 bases, and 10 bases had no gene match. The CDR3 runs 15 residues. Together with reference TRBV5-1 and TRBJ2-7, the CDR3 gives the full variable domain: KAGVTQTPRYLIKTRGQQVTLSCSPISGHRSVSWYQQTPGQGLQFLFEYFSETQRNKGNFPGRFSGRQFSNSRSEMNVSTLELGDSALYLCASTLVGGLAYEQYFGPGTRLTVT.

The chain recombines TRBV12-5 with TRBJ1-5; 8 bases fit TRBD1. The CDR3 contains 17 residues. The germline V gene has CDR1 LGHNT and CDR2 FRNRAP. Trimming removed 2 bases from V and 7 bases from J; junction bases left unmatched: 13. The CDR3 DNA follows: TGTGCTAGTGGTTTGAGAGATGGTCAGGGGGCGGGACAGCCCCAGCATTTT. It yields the protein CASGLRDGQGAGQPQHF. The whole variable domain, remainder taken from reference TRBV12-5 and TRBJ1-5, is DARVTQTPRHKVTEMGQEVTMRCQPILGHNTVFWYRQTMMQGLELLAYFRNRAPLDDSGMPKDRFSAEMPDATLATLKIQPSEPRDSAVYFCASGLRDGQGAGQPQHFGDGTRLSIL.

The J gene is TRBJ2-5, the V gene TRBV28; D uncertain. This CDR3 comprises 13 residues. The germline CDR1 and CDR2 sequences are MDHEN and SYDVKM. V was cut by 5 bases and J by 2 bases, with 9 bases left in between. DNA for the CDR3: TGTGCCAGCAGTCCAGGCCAGCAAGAGACCCAGTACTTC. Translating gives CASSPGQQETQYF.

The chain carries TRBV6-6 and TRBJ1-6; the D is unclear. V dropped 6 bases and J dropped 10 bases, with 13 bases sitting between them. The CDR3 has 13 amino acids. Germline lookup yields CDR1 MNHNY and CDR2 SVGAGI (reference sequence). The CDR3 here is CASSSTEGSPLHF. Written as DNA, the CDR3 is TGTGCCAGCAGCTCCACAGAAGGATCACCCCTCCACTTT.

This clone was seen once. This chain uses TRBV19 with TRBJ2-5; D is possibly TRBD1 (6 bases). Germline CDR1 LNHDA, CDR2 SQIVND (reference sequence). The CDR3 runs 15 residues. Trimming took 7 bases from V and 3 from J, leaving 18 bases between them. This CDR3 is CASTVAGGEEETQYF. CDR3 DNA: TGTGCCAGTACGGTGGCTGGGGGCGAGGAAGAGACCCAGTACTTC.

The chain has TRBV19 and TRBJ1-2; D might be TRBD1 (5 bases). Germline-derived CDR1 and CDR2 are LNHDA and SQIVND (reference sequence). This CDR3 region has 13 residues. Deletions cut 6 bases from V and 7 bases from J, with 15 bases between. The CDR3 coding sequence is TGTGCCAGTAGCTGGGGGGGATACGGTGGCTACACCTTC. Translated, it gives CASSWGGYGGYTF.

The J gene is TRBJ1-4, the V gene TRBV7-2, with D possibly matching TRBD1 (5 bases). The CDR3 spans 14 residues. Per germline, CDR1 SGHTA and CDR2 FQGNSA. V was clipped by 5 bases and J by 14 bases, with 21 bases between them. For the CDR3, the DNA is TGTGCCAGCAGCGTTGACCAGGGAACCCTCAGTCTGTTTTTT. This translates into CASSVDQGTLSLFF.

This rearrangement joins TRBV6-5 to TRBJ2-7; a weak D match, TRBD2 (5 bases). Trimming shortened V by 1 base and J by 4 bases, and 11 bases separated the two germline ends. This CDR3 spans 14 amino acids. The V gene's germline CDR1 is MNHEY and CDR2 SVGAGI. The CDR3 spells CASSYWPGEYEQYF. CDR3 in DNA: TGTGCCAGCAGTTACTGGCCCGGGGAATACGAGCAGTACTTC.

The J gene is TRBJ2-7, the V gene TRBV5-1; possible D gene TRBD1, 7 bases. This CDR3 has 16 amino acids. The V gene's germline CDR1 is SGHRS and CDR2 YFSETQ. V was pared by 2 bases and J by 3 bases, with 18 bases between. CDR3 sequence (DNA): TGCGCCAGCAGCTTCGAACAGGGGATGGAGGGCTACGAGCAGTACTTC. Amino acid sequence: CASSFEQGMEGYEQYF.

Concerning this clone: The sample contains more than one DNA sequence encoding this CDR3. This chain links TRBV19 with TRBJ2-7; D might be TRBD1 (5 bases). Germline CDR1 reads LNHDA; CDR2 reads SQIVND (reference sequence). The CDR3 consists of 13 residues. Between the trimmed V and J ends, which lost 3 bases and 3 bases, there was a span of 9 bases. Written as DNA, the CDR3 is TGTGCCAGTAGTATCCGTGACAGCTACGAGCAGTACTTC. Its protein is CASSIRDSYEQYF.

The chain couples TRBV19 to TRBJ1-5; TRBD1 matches 9 bases. Trimming removed 3 bases from V and 4 bases from J; junction bases left unmatched: 10. From germline, CDR1 is LNHDA and CDR2 SQIVND (reference sequence). CDR3 length equals 17 residues. Written as DNA, the CDR3 is TGTGCCAGTAGTATCGAACCCGGGACAGGGCATAATCAGCCCCAGCATTTT. Its protein is CASSIEPGTGHNQPQHF.

The J gene is TRBJ1-4, the V gene TRBV6-5; TRBD1 might be the D (6 bases). The CDR3 is made up of 15 amino acids. The V end was cut by 0 bases, the J end by 2 bases, with 7 bases between. CDR1 and CDR2 (germline): MNHEY, SVGAGI. The CDR3 here is CASSYSQGTNEKLFF. CDR3 nucleotide sequence: TGTGCCAGCAGTTACTCCCAGGGGACTAATGAAAAACTGTTTTTT.

The V and J genes are TRBV5-4 and TRBJ1-6, with 8 bases fitting TRBD1. V lost 4 bases and J lost 7; bases outside the gene matches: 7. Per germline, CDR1 SGHNT and CDR2 YYREEE (reference sequence). The CDR3 runs 15 residues. CDR3 in DNA: TGTGCCAGCAGCAGCAGACAGGGGTACAATTCACCCCTCCACTTT. Amino acids: CASSSRQGYNSPLHF.

The gene calls are TRBV6-6 and TRBJ2-1; D possibly corresponds to TRBD2 (5 bases). V lost 0 bases to trimming and J lost 7 bases, with 13 bases between them. Germline V CDR1 and CDR2: MNHNY, SVGAGI (reference sequence). There are 15 residues in the CDR3. CDR3 nucleotide sequence: TGTGCCAGCAGTTACTCGAGGGTTTCGAGGAATGAGCAGTTCTTC. Translating it yields CASSYSRVSRNEQFF.

This clone was recorded a few times. This chain uses TRBV27 with TRBJ2-1; possibly TRBD1 for D (6 bases). Trimming took 2 bases from V and 4 from J, leaving 15 bases between them. There are 16 residues in the CDR3. Germline lookup yields CDR1 MNHEY and CDR2 SMNVEV (reference sequence). CDR3 coding DNA: TGTGCCAGCAGTTTAAAGGTGGGCAGGGGATACAATGAGCAGTTCTTC. The encoded protein is CASSLKVGRGYNEQFF.

The J gene is TRBJ2-5, the V gene TRBV18; TRBD2 aligns across 9 bases. The CDR3 is made up of 16 amino acids. CDR1 is KGHSH and CDR2 is LQKENI in the germline V gene. With V trimmed by 0 bases and J by 3 bases, 5 bases remained unmatched. The CDR3 is CASSPPGTSRKETQYF. For the CDR3, the DNA is TGTGCCAGCTCACCACCCGGGACTAGCAGGAAAGAGACCCAGTACTTC.

V usage is TRBV11-2 and J usage is TRBJ2-7; maybe TRBD2 (5 bases). Looked up from germline, CDR1 is SGHAT and CDR2 is FQNNGV. The CDR3 has 15 amino acids. V lost 5 bases to trimming and J lost 0 bases, with 14 bases between them. For the CDR3, the DNA is TGTGCCAGCAGCCAGAGTGGGAGTTACTCCTACGAGCAGTACTTC. This encodes CASSQSGSYSYEQYF.

In its sample, this clone was seen a few times. The chain links TRBV29-1 to TRBJ1-1; D remains ambiguous. The CDR3 totals 13 residues. Germline values: CDR1 SQVTM, CDR2 ANQGSEA. The V gene lost 6 bases and the J gene lost 0 bases, with 11 bases spanning the gap. The CDR3 nucleotides are TGCAGCGTGACAAAGTCTTTGAACACTGAAGCTTTCTTT. Translating it yields CSVTKSLNTEAFF.

V and J are TRBV29-1 and TRBJ2-1, with 13 bases matching TRBD2. Germline V gene data show CDR1 as SQVTM and CDR2 as ANQGSEA. This CDR3 region has 17 residues. The trim removed 4 bases at V and 6 bases at J, leaving 12 bases unmatched. The CDR3 protein is CSVGVGLAGNSLNEQFF. CDR3 DNA: TGCAGCGTTGGGGTGGGACTAGCGGGAAATTCCCTCAATGAGCAGTTCTTC.

The chain is built from TRBV25-1 and TRBJ2-3; the D is unclear. In germline, CDR1 is MGHDK, CDR2 SYGVNS. The V end lost 4 bases, the J end lost 0 bases, and 14 bases lay between the germline ends. The CDR3 is 16 amino acids. The CDR3: CASSVGQLSSTDTQYF. For the CDR3, the DNA is TGTGCCAGCAGTGTTGGGCAGCTCTCTAGCACAGATACGCAGTATTTT.

The chain joins TRBV29-1 to TRBJ2-1; 7 positions agree with TRBD1. The V gene's germline CDR1 is SQVTM and CDR2 ANQGSEA. This CDR3 is 14 amino acids long. V lost 0 bases to trimming and J lost 4 bases; unmatched junction nucleotides: 3. CDR3 region: CSVEDDREYNEQFF. CDR3 coding DNA: TGCAGCGTTGAAGACGACAGGGAGTACAATGAGCAGTTCTTC.

The rearrangement links TRBV7-2 to TRBJ1-1; D unresolved. The CDR3 covers 12 residues. Germline V gene lookup returns CDR1 SGHTA and CDR2 FQGNSA. Trimming left V 5 bases short and J 6 bases short, with 10 bases between. The CDR3: CASSQARPEAFF. The DNA of the CDR3 is TGTGCCAGCAGCCAGGCACGACCTGAAGCTTTCTTT.

The chain has TRBV9 and TRBJ2-7, with 10 bases identical to TRBD2. Trimming cost V 4 bases and J 4 bases; bases outside gene matches: 8. Per germline, CDR1 SGDLS and CDR2 YYNGEE. CDR3 length: 15 residues. The CDR3 DNA is TGTGCCAGCAGCCCCGGGAGCGGGGGGGCTTACGAGCAGTACTTC. Protein: CASSPGSGGAYEQYF.

The chain uses TRBV6-5 and TRBJ2-5; a possible D gene is TRBD1 (5 bases). Looked up from germline, CDR1 is MNHEY and CDR2 is SVGAGI. V shed 5 bases and J shed 2 bases, with 15 bases lying between them. This CDR3 comprises 15 residues. The CDR3 loop is CASSHYPGNQETQYF. For the CDR3, the DNA is TGTGCCAGCAGTCACTATCCAGGGAATCAAGAGACCCAGTACTTC.

The chain employs TRBV30 and TRBJ1-1; 8 bases match TRBD1. Germline CDR1 and CDR2: GTSNPN and SVGIG (reference sequence). Trimming removed 0 bases from V and 5 bases from J; junction bases left unmatched: 8. This CDR3 contains 15 residues. The DNA of the CDR3 is TGTGCCTGGAGTGTAGGGTTGGGGGACAGGACTGAAGCTTTCTTT. Its translation: CAWSVGLGDRTEAFF. The whole variable domain, filled in from reference TRBV30 and TRBJ1-1, reads SQTIHQWPATLVQPVGSPLSLECTVEGTSNPNLYWYRQAAGRGLQLLFYSVGIGQISSEVPQNLSASRPQDRQFILSSKKLLLSDSGFYLCAWSVGLGDRTEAFFGQGTRLTVV.

The table lists this clone with a few counts. The rearrangement links TRBV21-1 to TRBJ2-7; the D call TRBD1 from the table was never checked on the DNA. TRBV21-1 is a known pseudogene. CDR3 length: 17 amino acids. In DNA, the CDR3 is TGTGCCAGCAGCAAAGTGAAGACAGGGCTTAGCTCCTACGAGCAGTACTTC. Translation: CASSKVKTGLSSYEQYF.